One sample yielded the 22 T cell receptor beta chains listed below, sequenced in a study. TCRdb itself ran the reads through MiXCR, one entry per CDR3 protein. The sample yields nearly 15,000 distinct CDR3 sequences, around 30% seen once. What was sequenced was blood. The receptor source for this set is a human donor.

Notes on this clonotype: With a much larger clone just one base away, this may be a read error. The chain uses TRBV5-1 and TRBJ1-2; unclear D gene. This CDR3 contains 15 residues. CDR1 is SGHRS and CDR2 is YFSETQ in the germline V gene. Deletions cut 1 base from V and 6 bases from J, with 16 bases between. The CDR3 DNA follows: TGCGCCAGCAGCTTGAAGGGCCGCTCGGTTGATGGCTACACCTTC. Amino acid sequence: CASSLKGRSVDGYTF. The variable domain in full, completed from reference TRBV5-1 and TRBJ1-2, reads KAGVTQTPRYLIKTRGQQVTLSCSPISGHRSVSWYQQTPGQGLQFLFEYFSETQRNKGNFPGRFSGRQFSNSRSEMNVSTLELGDSALYLCASSLKGRSVDGYTFGSGTRLTVV.

This clonotype was counted at least ten times. The chain links TRBV29-1 to TRBJ2-7, with 13 positions matching TRBD2. The CDR3 totals 15 residues. The germline V gene has CDR1 SQVTM and CDR2 ANQGSEA. The V segment lost 7 bases and the J segment 10 bases; nucleotides outside the gene matches: 16. The CDR3 nucleotides read TGCAGCGCCGAGGCCACAGGAGGACTAGCGGGAGCTCAGTACTTC. Its translation: CSAEATGGLAGAQYF.

This clonotype was counted at least ten times. The chain links TRBV4-2 to TRBJ2-4, with D unresolved. This CDR3 contains 18 residues. Germline V gene data show CDR1 as LGHNA and CDR2 as YNFKEQ. Trimming took off 0 bases at V and 0 bases at J, with 15 bases between the two ends. CDR3 DNA sequence: TGTGCCAGCAGCCAAGATGCTAGTAACGGGCTAGCCAAAAACATTCAGTACTTC. Protein sequence: CASSQDASNGLAKNIQYF.

By sample share, this clonotype is medium-sized (0.01 to 0.1%). The chain links TRBV4-3 to TRBJ2-1; TRBD2 is a possible D gene (5 bases). From germline, CDR1 is LGHNA and CDR2 YSLEER. Trimming cost V 2 bases and J 0 bases, with 14 bases left between them. The CDR3 has 17 residues. CDR3 protein: CASSQKTVGSSYNEQFF. The CDR3 region has the DNA TGCGCCAGCAGCCAAAAGACCGTGGGGAGCTCCTACAATGAGCAGTTCTTC.

This clonotype was seen ten or more times. V is TRBV7-3 and J is TRBJ2-1, with D perhaps TRBD2 (6 bases). V lost 5 bases to trimming and J lost 16 bases, with 18 bases between them. The CDR3 runs to 12 residues. Germline-derived CDR1 and CDR2 are SGHTA and FQGTGA. The CDR3 DNA sequence: TGTGCCAGCAGCCGAACGGGGGAGAGGCCTTTCTTC. Translating gives CASSRTGERPFF.

This clonotype was seen repeatedly, ten times or more. The chain links TRBV4-3 to TRBJ1-2; possible D gene TRBD1, 5 bases. The V end was cut by 0 bases, the J end by 4 bases, with 9 bases between. The CDR3 has 14 residues. The germline V gene has CDR1 LGHNA and CDR2 YSLEER. DNA of the CDR3: TGCGCCAGCAGCCAAGATCACAGGTTCTATGGCTACACCTTC. As protein: CASSQDHRFYGYTF.

Judged by abundance, this clonotype is medium-sized (0.01 to 0.1%). This chain links TRBV29-1 with TRBJ1-2; D gene unclear. Trimming left V 5 bases short and J 0 bases short, with 13 bases between. In germline, CDR1 is SQVTM, CDR2 ANQGSEA. This CDR3 is 14 amino acids long. The CDR3 DNA sequence: TGCAGCGTTCAAAACCAACAGTCTAACTATGGCTACACCTTC. It specifies CSVQNQQSNYGYTF.

The chain joins TRBV14 to TRBJ2-3, with TRBD2 matching over 11 bases. Unmatched junction bases numbered 11, after V lost 4 bases and J lost 11 bases. This CDR3 spans 15 amino acids. CDR1 is SGHDN, CDR2 FVKESK, per germline. The CDR3 bases are TGTGCCAGCAGCCGACTAGCGGGAAGCTACAATGAGCAGTATTTT. It encodes CASSRLAGSYNEQYF.

The sample holds many counts of this clonotype. CDR3 in amino acids: CSASSGRASYNEQFF. In DNA form, the CDR3 reads TGCAGTGCCAGTAGCGGGAGGGCCTCCTACAATGAGCAGTTCTTC. The chain uses TRBV20-1 and TRBJ2-1, with 11 bases that match TRBD2. The CDR3 runs to 15 residues. Germline V gives CDR1 DFQATT, CDR2 SNEGSKA (reference sequence). V dropped 6 bases and J dropped 0; count of bases not matched to a gene: 4.

The sample holds many counts of this clonotype. V usage is TRBV20-1 and J usage is TRBJ2-3; no clear D gene. Germline-derived CDR1 and CDR2 are DFQATT and SNEGSKA (reference sequence). The CDR3 length is 14 residues. Between the trimmed V and J ends, which lost 3 bases and 6 bases, there was a span of 16 bases. The CDR3 coding sequence is TGCAGTGCTAGGGGTCCGATTGTGGGGGATACGCAGTATTTT. This codes for CSARGPIVGDTQYF.

This clonotype was observed a handful of times. This rearrangement joins TRBV7-3 to TRBJ1-1; D gene uncertain. The V gene lost 6 bases and the J gene lost 5 bases, with 25 bases spanning the gap. CDR1 SGHTA and CDR2 FQGTGA come from the germline V gene. The CDR3 loop spans 17 amino acids. CDR3 bases: TGTGCCAGCAGTTCGATAAGCGGCCGCCATGGAGGGACTGAAGCTTTCTTT. Amino acid sequence: CASSSISGRHGGTEAFF.

Turning to this clonotype: This sequence may be a read error, since a much larger clone differs from it by one base. The chain has TRBV20-1 and TRBJ2-7; 7 bases agree with TRBD2. CDR1 and CDR2 from the germline V gene are DFQATT and SNEGSKA (reference sequence). This CDR3 comprises 14 residues. CDR3 sequence (DNA): TGCAGTGCTGGAGAGGCGCGGGAGTTCTACGAGCAGTACTTC. Amino acids: CSAGEAREFYEQYF.

This clonotype was detected many times. The DNA of the CDR3 is TGCAGCGTTGAAATGCTAGCGGGAGGACGGGAGCAGTTCTTC. Amino acid sequence: CSVEMLAGGREQFF. The V and J genes are TRBV29-1 and TRBJ2-1; 11 positions match TRBD2. V dropped 2 bases and J dropped 10; count of bases not matched to a gene: 7. Per the germline V gene, CDR1 is SQVTM and CDR2 is ANQGSEA. This CDR3 is built from 14 residues.

This clonotype was picked up many times. The V gene is TRBV4-3, the J gene TRBJ2-1, with unresolved D. Trimming removed 1 base at V and 0 bases at J, with 10 bases between. Germline CDR1 reads LGHNA; CDR2 reads YSLEER. The CDR3 is 16 residues long. The CDR3 loop is CASSQGLTSSYNEQFF. In nucleotides, the CDR3 is TGCGCCAGCAGCCAAGGACTTACGAGCTCCTACAATGAGCAGTTCTTC.

The chain recombines TRBV7-8 with TRBJ2-6, with 7 bases aligning to TRBD2. The length of the CDR3 is 16 residues. Germline CDR1 is SGHVS and CDR2 is FQNEAQ. J lost 0 bases, V lost 3 bases, and 2 bases had no gene match. The CDR3 spells CASSLGGTSGANVLTF. CDR3 sequence (DNA): TGTGCCAGCAGCTTGGGGGGGACCTCTGGGGCCAACGTCCTGACTTTC.

This clonotype was counted a few times. The CDR3 reads CASSQGGRDEQYF. CDR3 sequence (DNA): TGTGCCAGCAGCCAAGGCGGGAGGGACGAGCAGTACTTC. J is TRBJ2-7 and V is TRBV4-2; 9 bases fit TRBD2. The CDR3 runs 13 residues. Germline values: CDR1 LGHNA, CDR2 YNFKEQ. The V segment lost 1 base and the J segment 5 bases; nucleotides outside the gene matches: 0.

Within the sample, this clonotype is medium-sized. The chain links TRBV14 to TRBJ2-3; D is perhaps TRBD1 (6 bases). Deletions cut 6 bases from V and 3 bases from J, with 13 bases between. The CDR3 is 14 residues long. Germline V gene lookup returns CDR1 SGHDN and CDR2 FVKESK. The CDR3 DNA reads TGTGCCAGCAGAAGACAGGTTCAGACAGATACGCAGTATTTT. It is translated as CASRRQVQTDTQYF.

By share of the sample, this clonotype is medium-sized. The V call is TRBV4-3, the J call TRBJ1-6; D ambiguous. V was trimmed by 0 bases and J by 5 bases, leaving 8 bases between them. The CDR3 has 15 residues. Germline CDR1 is LGHNA and CDR2 is YSLEER. The CDR3 nucleotides are TGCGCCAGCAGCCAAGATAACCAGGATAATTCACCCCTCCACTTT. Translated, it gives CASSQDNQDNSPLHF.

In DNA, the CDR3 is TGTGCCAGCAGGAAACAGGGTTGCGACACTGAAGCTTTCTTT. It yields the protein CASRKQGCDTEAFF. This chain uses TRBV14 with TRBJ1-1; the D gene is possibly TRBD1 (6 bases). CDR3 length equals 14 residues. V lost 6 bases, J lost 3 bases, and 14 bases lay in between. Per the germline V gene, CDR1 is SGHDN and CDR2 is FVKESK.

This clonotype was observed at least ten times. CDR3 nucleotides: TGCAGTGCAACCGGGACAGCTAATGAAAAACTGTTTTTT. Protein: CSATGTANEKLFF. The V gene is TRBV20-1, the J gene TRBJ1-4; 7 nucleotides match TRBD1. CDR3 size: 13 residues. V lost 6 bases and J lost 3; bases outside the gene matches: 4. Germline CDR1 is DFQATT and CDR2 is SNEGSKA (reference sequence).

V usage is TRBV4-2 and J usage is TRBJ2-5; 10 bases are a match to TRBD2. The CDR3 spans 14 residues. With 7 bases clipped from V and 5 bases from J, the junction kept 7 bases outside the gene matches. Germline values: CDR1 LGHNA, CDR2 YNFKEQ. CDR3 sequence reads: CASMASGSSETQYF. The CDR3 nucleotides read TGTGCCAGCATGGCTAGCGGGAGTTCCGAGACCCAGTACTTC.

This clonotype was recorded at least ten times. The gene calls are TRBV29-1 and TRBJ2-2; D call uncertain. The CDR3 runs to 12 residues. Deletions cut 5 bases from V and 2 bases from J, with 6 bases between. The V gene's germline CDR1 is SQVTM and CDR2 ANQGSEA. CDR3 nucleotides: TGCAGCGTTAACGAAAACACCGGGGAGCTGTTTTTT. Translation: CSVNENTGELFF.